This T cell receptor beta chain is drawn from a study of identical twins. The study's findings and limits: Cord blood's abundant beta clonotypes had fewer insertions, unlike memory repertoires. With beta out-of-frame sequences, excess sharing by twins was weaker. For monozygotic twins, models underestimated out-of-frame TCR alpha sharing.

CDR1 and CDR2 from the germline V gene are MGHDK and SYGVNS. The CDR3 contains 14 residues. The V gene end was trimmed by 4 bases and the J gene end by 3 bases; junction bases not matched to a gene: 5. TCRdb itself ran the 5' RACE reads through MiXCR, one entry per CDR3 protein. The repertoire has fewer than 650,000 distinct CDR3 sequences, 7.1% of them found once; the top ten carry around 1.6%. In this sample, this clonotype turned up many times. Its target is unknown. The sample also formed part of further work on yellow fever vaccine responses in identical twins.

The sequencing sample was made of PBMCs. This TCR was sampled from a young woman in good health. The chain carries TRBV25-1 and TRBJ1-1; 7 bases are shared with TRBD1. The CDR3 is CASSGQGSDTEAFF. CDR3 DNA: TGTGCCAGCAGTGGACAGGGATCAGACACTGAAGCTTTCTTT. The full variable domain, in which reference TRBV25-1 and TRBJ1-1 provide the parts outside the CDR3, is EADIYQTPRYLVIGTGKKITLECSQTMGHDKMYWYQQDPGMELHLIHYSYGVNSTEKGDLSSESTVSRIRTEHFPLTLESARPSHTSQYLCASSGQGSDTEAFFGQGTRLTVV.